This TCR beta chain appears in the sequencing data of a study of blood T cell repertoires in COVID-19. Study details: PBMCs, B-cell-depleted T cells, or T cells were the source of the cDNA or gDNA that made up the material.

Germline V gene sequence: CDR1 LGHNT, CDR2 FRNRAP. Trimming removed 9 bases at V and 1 base at J, with 19 bases between. The CDR3 contains 17 residues. Original handling: Estimates of nucleated cell counts were drawn from the amplification of reference gene primers. Here immunoSEQ multiplex PCR was the method, and the copy in TCRdb shows in-frame clones only, minus some. V, J and clone size are taken as reported in that table, and D and trimming were inferred from the DNA itself. Of under 300,000 clones listed, 88% are singletons. The sequence was collected from a woman aged 40 to 50 who had recovered from COVID-19. Sequenced input: peripheral blood. V is TRBV12-5 and J is TRBJ1-6; the D is unclear. CDR3 loop: CASRSMAGVSYNSPLHF. DNA for the CDR3: TGTGCTAGCCGGTCGATGGCAGGCGTGTCCTATAATTCACCCCTCCACTTT.